This T cell receptor (beta chain) originates from a study of beta chain features in type 1 diabetes. Staining for CD45RO/CCR7/CD25/CD127/CD95/CD27 allowed sorting of CD4+ naive, central memory, regulatory and stem cell-like memory cells. Germline V lookup: CDR1 SGHTA, CDR2 FQGNSA. This CDR3 is built from 10 residues. Trimming shortened V by 5 bases and J by 6 bases, and 5 bases separated the two germline ends. This clone was seen repeatedly, ten times or more. Of the isolated RNA, all was reverse transcribed, and so the sequenced material was expressed TCRB transcripts. Using immunoSEQ multiplex PCR, the repertoire was profiled, and TCRdb retains in-frame clones only, with some absent. The table records fewer than 250,000 clones, over 12% of them present only once.

The chain links TRBV7-2 to TRBJ2-7; D uncertain. The sequence was obtained from a woman between 40 and 50 years old in good health. Material for sequencing was naive CD4+ T cells from blood. DNA for the CDR3: TGTGCCAGCAGCACGGTCGAGCAGTACTTC. Translating gives CASSTVEQYF. The whole variable domain, filled in from reference TRBV7-2 and TRBJ2-7, reads GAGVSQSPSNKVTEKGKDVELRCDPISGHTALYWYRQSLGQGLEFLIYFQGNSAPDKSGLPSDRFSAERTGGSVSTLTIQRTQQEDSAVYLCASSTVEQYFGPGTRLTVT.